This T cell receptor (beta chain) is drawn from a study of cytomegalovirus exposure and HLA in healthy donors. V lost 5 bases to trimming and J lost 7 bases; unmatched junction nucleotides: 4. The CDR3 sequence is 14 residues long. CDR1 is SEHNR, CDR2 FQNEAQ, per germline (reference sequence). The PCR contained 60 Vbeta and 13 Jbeta primers. The assay was immunoSEQ multiplex PCR, and TCRdb's table has in-frame clones only and misses some. The sample lists about 180,000 clones; more than 75% were seen once. Material for sequencing was PBMCs. This chain links TRBV7-9 with TRBJ1-6; 8 nucleotides line up with TRBD1. This TCR was sampled from a man between 40 and 49 years old in good health and CMV-seronegative. CDR3 DNA sequence: TGTGCCAGCAGCACCGACAGGGGAAATTCACCCCTCCACTTT. It codes for CASSTDRGNSPLHF.